These 14 T cell receptor beta chains share one sample of origin, sequenced in a study of human T cells and chemical hapten exposure. The sample's time point: patch test 1, 2 weeks after DPC sensitization. Treatment defined: therapeutic diphenylcyclopropenone sensitization with weekly scalp DPC. TCRdb called the RACE reads again in MiXCR, with one record for every CDR3 protein. Of more than 55,000 distinct CDR3 sequences in the sample, roughly 9.2% are singletons; the top ten hold more than 2.5%. The specimen was whole blood, collected in connection with sensitization to the hapten diphenylcyclopropenone (DPC). These TCRs come from a woman aged 40 to 50 with alopecia areata. Some clones in this sample may be carry-over from other donors' samples.

V usage is TRBV28 and J usage is TRBJ2-2, with TRBD1 as a possible D gene (5 bases). The CDR3 extends over 14 amino acids. Germline V gene sequence: CDR1 MDHEN, CDR2 SYDVKM. V dropped 4 bases and J dropped 6 bases, with 12 bases sitting between them. The CDR3 loop is CASSSPQVPGELFF. As DNA, the CDR3 is TGTGCCAGCAGTTCCCCACAGGTTCCCGGGGAGCTGTTTTTT.

This clonotype was detected many times. This chain joins TRBV28 and TRBJ2-1; 9 bases fit TRBD1. The V gene's germline CDR1 is MDHEN and CDR2 SYDVKM. This CDR3 is 14 amino acids long. V was pared by 4 bases and J by 9 bases, with 7 bases of the junction left unmatched. CDR3 coding DNA: TGTGCCAGCAGTTACGGACAGGGGCGGAGTGAGCAGTTCTTC. Translation gives CASSYGQGRSEQFF.

The V and J genes are TRBV18 and TRBJ1-5; D possibly corresponds to TRBD1 (5 bases). Trimming took off 5 bases at V and 7 bases at J, with 12 bases between the two ends. Germline CDR1 KGHSH, CDR2 LQKENI. The CDR3 totals 13 residues. The CDR3 protein is CASSISRGQPQHF. In DNA, the CDR3 is TGTGCCAGCTCAATATCCCGGGGGCAGCCCCAGCATTTT. Complete variable domain (other parts from reference TRBV18 and TRBJ1-5): NAGVMQNPRHLVRRRGQEARLRCSPMKGHSHVYWYRQLPEEGLKFMVYLQKENIIDESGMPKERFSAEFPKEGPSILRIQQVVRGDSAAYFCASSISRGQPQHFGDGTRLSIL.

There are many counts of this clonotype. The J gene is TRBJ1-1, the V gene TRBV5-4; D might be TRBD1 (6 bases). The CDR3 has 15 amino acids. CDR1 and CDR2 (germline): SGHNT, YYREEE (reference sequence). The V gene lost 4 bases and the J gene lost 3 bases, with 16 bases spanning the gap. CDR3 sequence: CASSIAQGSDTEAFF. CDR3 DNA sequence: TGTGCCAGCAGCATCGCCCAGGGGTCCGACACTGAAGCTTTCTTT. The full variable domain, rest sourced from reference TRBV5-4 and TRBJ1-1, is ETGVTQSPTHLIKTRGQQVTLRCSSQSGHNTVSWYQQALGQGPQFIFQYYREEENGRGNFPPRFSGLQFPNYSSELNVNALELDDSALYLCASSIAQGSDTEAFFGQGTRLTVV.

This clonotype was picked up many times. The chain carries TRBV5-1 and TRBJ1-2; a possible D gene is TRBD1 (6 bases). Trimming pared 3 bases from V and 4 bases from J, leaving 13 bases between. The CDR3 runs 14 residues. In germline, CDR1 is SGHRS, CDR2 YFSETQ. The CDR3 bases are TGCGCCAGCAGCTCCGCCGGAGGGGGCTATGGCTACACCTTC. This codes for CASSSAGGGYGYTF.

This clonotype has at least ten counts. The CDR3 region has the DNA TGCAGTGCCACTAGCGGGGGAATGTACGAGCAGTACTTC. It is translated as CSATSGGMYEQYF. The rearrangement links TRBV20-1 to TRBJ2-7; 11 bases map to TRBD2. Germline CDR1 reads DFQATT; CDR2 reads SNEGSKA (reference sequence). J gave up 4 bases and V 6 bases, and 5 bases lay outside the gene matches. The CDR3 has 13 amino acids.

This clonotype was recorded at least ten times. This rearrangement joins TRBV11-2 to TRBJ2-7, with D perhaps matching TRBD1 (6 bases). Germline loops: CDR1 SGHAT, CDR2 FQNNGV. V lost 4 bases and J 7 bases, leaving 17 bases between the germline ends. The CDR3 loop spans 14 amino acids. The CDR3 DNA reads TGTGCCAGCAGCTGGACACAGGGACCTCTGGAGCAGTACTTC. As protein: CASSWTQGPLEQYF.

This chain links TRBV5-1 with TRBJ2-3, with D possibly matching TRBD1 (5 bases). The CDR3 length is 16 residues. Germline V CDR1 and CDR2: SGHRS, YFSETQ. The V and J ends lost 0 bases and 5 bases respectively, with 16 bases between them. CDR3 sequence reads: CASSLASSQQGDTQYF. The DNA for the CDR3 is TGCGCCAGCAGCTTGGCCTCGAGCCAGCAGGGAGATACGCAGTATTTT.

This clonotype was observed many times. The V gene is TRBV6-2 or TRBV6-3, the J gene TRBJ1-1; D remains ambiguous. V was shortened by 2 bases and J by 7 bases, with 14 bases between the two germline ends. Germline V gene sequence: CDR1 MNHEY, CDR2 SVGEGT. This CDR3 is 14 amino acids long. CDR3 coding DNA: TGTGCCAGCAGTTACGGCAGGTCGTTTATTGAAGCTTTCTTT. Its protein is CASSYGRSFIEAFF.

This clonotype has at least ten counts. The chain uses TRBV4-1 and TRBJ2-1, with 8 bases identical to TRBD2. Germline V CDR1 and CDR2: MGHRA, YSYEKL. The CDR3 contains 16 residues. Trimming at V came to 1 base and at J to 6 bases, leaving 8 bases not matched to a gene. The CDR3 loop is CASSQVGRGAFNEQFF. In DNA, the CDR3 is TGCGCCAGCAGCCAAGTGGGGCGGGGGGCCTTCAATGAGCAGTTCTTC.

Many counts were recorded for this clonotype. The chain couples TRBV11-1 to TRBJ2-1; the match to TRBD2 covers 16 bases. The CDR3 consists of 15 residues. V shed 5 bases, J shed 10 bases, and the junction held 5 bases outside the gene matches. CDR1 SGHAT and CDR2 FQDESV come from the germline V gene (reference sequence). CDR3 loop: CASSPGLAGGEEQFF. The CDR3 coding sequence is TGTGCCAGCAGCCCGGGACTAGCGGGGGGGGAGGAGCAGTTCTTC.

This clonotype was detected ten times or more. This chain uses TRBV29-1 with TRBJ2-5; D call uncertain. CDR3 size: 13 residues. CDR1 is SQVTM and CDR2 is ANQGSEA in the germline V gene. Trimming took 3 bases from V and 0 from J, leaving 8 bases between them. The CDR3 region has the DNA TGCAGCGTTGAGTCGCCGTACCAAGAGACCCAGTACTTC. Amino acid sequence: CSVESPYQETQYF.

This clonotype appeared many times. The chain links TRBV7-3 to TRBJ2-2, with a weak D call TRBD2 (6 bases). V lost 5 bases, J lost 3 bases, and 19 bases lay in between. This CDR3 comprises 17 residues. Per the germline V gene, CDR1 is SGHTA and CDR2 is FQGTGA. Here the CDR3 DNA reads TGTGCCAGCAGCACGGAGGCGGCGGGGCCCTACACCGGGGAGCTGTTTTTT. This gives the protein CASSTEAAGPYTGELFF.

As DNA, the CDR3 is TGTGCCAGCAGCCTTCAGACAGTAGCCAAAAACATTCAGTACTTC. Amino acids: CASSLQTVAKNIQYF. V is TRBV12-3 or TRBV12-4 and J is TRBJ2-4; a possible D gene is TRBD1 (5 bases). The CDR3 totals 15 residues. Between the trimmed V and J ends, which lost 6 bases and 0 bases, there was a span of 12 bases.